This T cell receptor (beta chain) is drawn from a study of cytomegalovirus exposure and HLA in healthy donors. Germline CDR1 SGHTA, CDR2 FQGNSA. V lost 8 bases, J lost 3 bases, and 13 bases lay in between. The CDR3 covers 14 residues. PCR was performed using 60 Vbeta and 13 Jbeta primers. Sequencing used immunoSEQ multiplex PCR; TCRdb keeps in-frame clones, though not all of them. The sample consists of around 190,000 clones, 70% to 80% of them appearing once. The rearrangement joins TRBV7-2 to TRBJ2-2; weak D call: TRBD1 (5 bases). This TCR was recovered from a woman aged 50 to 65 in good health and CMV-seronegative. Sequenced sample: PBMCs. CDR3: CASRVQDYTGELFF. For the CDR3, the DNA is TGTGCCAGCCGAGTACAGGATTACACCGGGGAGCTGTTTTTT.